This section outlines one T cell receptor beta chain sequence together with its context. The data were obtained in a study of blood T cell repertoires in COVID-19. Looking at the study overall: Spain, Italy and the United States supplied samples that represented acute and convalescent COVID-19.

V lost 1 base, J lost 8 bases, and 7 bases stayed unmatched. The CDR3 is 14 residues long. Germline V CDR1 and CDR2: SGDLS, YYNGEE. As handled by the study authors: Amplified reference gene primers provided the basis for estimating nucleated cell counts. The method was immunoSEQ multiplex PCR; TCRdb's version includes in-frame clones alone and lacks a portion of them. V and J calls and clone size are copied from that table; D and trimming were computed from the DNA. This sample has 150,000 or so clones; 70% to 85% occur once, and the top ten carry less than 30%. The clonotype originates from a woman aged 55 to 70 with acute or convalescent COVID-19. Sequencing was done on a sample of peripheral blood. The chain combines TRBV9 with TRBJ1-1; 8 positions match TRBD1. In DNA form, the CDR3 reads TGTGCCAGCAGCGTATCGGACAGGGTCGACGAAGCTTTCTTT. This encodes CASSVSDRVDEAFF.